This T cell receptor (beta chain) came from a study of OX40 agonist ivuxolimab in advanced cancers. Background on the study: In this cohort, patients received ivuxolimab, an agonistic anti-OX40 (CD134) antibody. The dose-escalation cohort was about 83% male, with a mean age of around 60 years, ranging roughly 23 to 90.

The study sampled blood at baseline, cycle 4 day 1, and cycle 7 day 1. The CDR3 runs 13 residues. Sequencing used immunoSEQ multiplex PCR; TCRdb keeps in-frame clones, though not all of them. The table shows over 35,000 clones, with 70% to 90% occurring only once. The V gene is TRBV21-1, the J gene TRBJ2-7; TRBD1, as called in the table, went unchecked against the DNA. TRBV21-1 constitutes a pseudogene. This TCR derives from an adult with an advanced solid tumor such as melanoma, head and neck, liver or kidney cancer. Sequences were derived from CD4+ or CD8+ T cells sorted from blood, sampled in a trial of the OX40 agonist ivuxolimab. The CDR3 reads CASSLPGGHEQYF. DNA for the CDR3: TGTGCCAGCAGCCTCCCAGGGGGCCACGAGCAGTACTTC.